This T cell receptor (beta chain) was sequenced in a study of post-analysis software for immune sequencing data. Study results and caveats: The five TRBV segments detected at higher frequency in patients than in controls included TRBV5-6, TRBV5-1 and TRBV20-1.

The ends lost 5 bases at V and 3 bases at J; junction bases unmatched: 5. Per the germline V gene, CDR1 is MRHNA and CDR2 is SNTAGT. The CDR3 runs 14 residues. Each TCR beta cDNA library carried unique molecular identifiers. TCRdb processed the PCR reads anew with MiXCR; each CDR3 protein has one entry. The table has about 260,000 distinct CDR3 sequences, 35% to 40% seen once. At least ten counts were recorded for this clonotype. Its antigen remains unidentified. The chain has TRBV6-4 and TRBJ2-3; TRBD1 agrees at 7 bases. What was sequenced was blood. The receptor's source is a girl aged 5 to 17 with multiple sclerosis. This CDR3 reads CASSYRGGTDTQYF. The CDR3 DNA reads TGTGCCAGCAGTTACAGGGGCGGGACAGATACGCAGTATTTT.